This TCR beta chain is from a study of cytomegalovirus exposure and HLA in healthy donors. At the level of the study: Clustering assigned around 77% of the approximately 400 genotyped donors to the Caucasian-associated ancestry cluster. Overall study findings and caveats: As a later analysis revealed, most CMV-associated TCR beta chains appeared HLA-restricted.

PCR amplification relied on 60 Vbeta primers (plus 13 Jbeta primers). Sequencing used immunoSEQ multiplex PCR; TCRdb keeps in-frame clones, though not all of them. The table lists about 120,000 clones, 50% to 70% of them singletons. Looked up from germline, CDR1 is LNHDA and CDR2 is SQIVND (reference sequence). Trimming removed 1 base at V and 5 bases at J, with 14 bases between. The CDR3 covers 15 residues. As to this clone: Its target is not known.

The receptor was isolated from a woman aged 40-49 years in good health and CMV-seropositive. V is TRBV19 and J is TRBJ1-1, with D perhaps matching TRBD1 (5 bases). Sequencing input: PBMCs. This CDR3 is CASSIVSTRDTEAFF. For the CDR3, the DNA is TGTGCCAGTAGTATAGTCTCTACCAGGGATACTGAAGCTTTCTTT.